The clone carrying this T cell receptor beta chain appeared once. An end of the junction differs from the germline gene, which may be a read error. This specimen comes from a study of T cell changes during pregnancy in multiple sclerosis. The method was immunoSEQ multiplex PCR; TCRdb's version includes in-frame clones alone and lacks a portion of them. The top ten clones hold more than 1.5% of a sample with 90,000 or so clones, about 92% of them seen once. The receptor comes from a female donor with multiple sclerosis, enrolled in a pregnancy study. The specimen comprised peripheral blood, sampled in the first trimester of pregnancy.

This chain's CDR3 is CASSLERTTEKLFF. The CDR3 coding sequence is TGTGCCAGCAGCTTAGAAAGGACTACTGAAAAACTGTTTTTT. This sequence joins TRBV7-9 and TRBJ1-4, with D unresolved. Germline CDR1 is SEHNR and CDR2 is FQNEAQ (reference sequence). The CDR3 sequence is 14 residues long.